Reported below is one T cell receptor (beta chain). The protocol was immunoSEQ multiplex PCR, while the TCRdb copy is restricted to in-frame clones and leaves out a portion. The data hold approximately 68,000 clones, with roughly 80% observed a single time. These data come from a study of T cell clones after liver transplantation. V trimming: 10 bases; J trimming: 5 bases; junction bases outside the gene matches: 3. Germline lookup yields CDR1 SSHAT and CDR2 FNYEAQ (reference sequence). This CDR3 has 12 amino acids. The chain is built from TRBV7-7 and TRBJ2-4, with TRBD1 identical over 9 bases. The TCR comes from a human donor who received a liver transplant. Sequenced material: CD4+ T cells from blood, taken before liver transplant. CDR3: CAIRTGENIQYF. In DNA, the CDR3 is TGTGCCATCCGGACAGGGGAAAACATTCAGTACTTC.